A selection of T cell receptor beta chains follows, all from one sample in a study of graft-versus-host responses after intestinal transplantation. Method: immunoSEQ multiplex PCR; TCRdb's copy keeps in-frame clones and lacks some. The table has 4,500 to 6,000 clones, around three quarters seen once. The sample was PBMCs, taken 300 to 340 days after intestinal transplant. These TCRs come from a human patient who received an intestinal transplant, so some T cells may come from the graft donor. The CDR3 runs from the conserved cysteine through the conserved F or W. Only some rows state a clone size, as once, few, many or a class for expanded clones.

V	size	J	CDR3
TRBV25-1	few	TRBJ2-7	CASTSETVSYEQYF
TRBV11-3	-	TRBJ2-7	CASSSDPNPSYEQYF
TRBV19	-	TRBJ1-2	CASSMTGFGYTF
TRBV4-3	large	TRBJ2-7	CASSQEIGFTTSVTYF
TRBV10-2	-	TRBJ1-6	CASSMGGSSYNSPLHF
TRBV5-1	-	TRBJ2-7	CASSLGRTTYEQYF
TRBV7-9	-	TRBJ1-2	CASSFPAGEYNGYTF
TRBV4-3	few	TRBJ2-2	CASSQGRYTGELFF
TRBV10-1	-	TRBJ2-7	CASSAGGPSWSPGEQYF
TRBV20-1	-	TRBJ1-1	CSAKIRAEAFF
TRBV6-4	once	TRBJ2-2	CASSDSGTSGGDTGELFF
TRBV6-5	-	TRBJ1-2	CASRRMDSSSEYTF
TRBV6-6	-	TRBJ1-1	CASSFQGQKTEAFF